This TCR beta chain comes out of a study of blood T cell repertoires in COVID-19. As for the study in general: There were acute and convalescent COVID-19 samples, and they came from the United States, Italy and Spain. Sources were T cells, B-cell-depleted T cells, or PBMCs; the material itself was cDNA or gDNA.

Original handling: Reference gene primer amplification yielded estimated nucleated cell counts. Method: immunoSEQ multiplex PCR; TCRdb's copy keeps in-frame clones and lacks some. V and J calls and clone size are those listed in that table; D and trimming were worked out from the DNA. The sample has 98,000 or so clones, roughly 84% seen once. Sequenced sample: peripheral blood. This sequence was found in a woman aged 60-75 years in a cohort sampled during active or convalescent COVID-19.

CDR3 nucleotides: TGTGCCGGTAAGGGGTATGGCTACACCTTC. This codes for CAGKGYGYTF. The chain combines TRBV30 with TRBJ1-2; possibly TRBD1 for D (5 bases). The CDR3 covers 10 residues. Trimming took 8 bases from V and 5 from J, leaving 9 bases between them. From germline, CDR1 is GTSNPN and CDR2 SVGIG (reference sequence). Complete variable domain (other parts from reference TRBV30 and TRBJ1-2): SQTIHQWPATLVQPVGSPLSLECTVEGTSNPNLYWYRQAAGRGLQLLFYSVGIGQISSEVPQNLSASRPQDRQFILSSKKLLLSDSGFYLCAGKGYGYTFGSGTRLTVV.